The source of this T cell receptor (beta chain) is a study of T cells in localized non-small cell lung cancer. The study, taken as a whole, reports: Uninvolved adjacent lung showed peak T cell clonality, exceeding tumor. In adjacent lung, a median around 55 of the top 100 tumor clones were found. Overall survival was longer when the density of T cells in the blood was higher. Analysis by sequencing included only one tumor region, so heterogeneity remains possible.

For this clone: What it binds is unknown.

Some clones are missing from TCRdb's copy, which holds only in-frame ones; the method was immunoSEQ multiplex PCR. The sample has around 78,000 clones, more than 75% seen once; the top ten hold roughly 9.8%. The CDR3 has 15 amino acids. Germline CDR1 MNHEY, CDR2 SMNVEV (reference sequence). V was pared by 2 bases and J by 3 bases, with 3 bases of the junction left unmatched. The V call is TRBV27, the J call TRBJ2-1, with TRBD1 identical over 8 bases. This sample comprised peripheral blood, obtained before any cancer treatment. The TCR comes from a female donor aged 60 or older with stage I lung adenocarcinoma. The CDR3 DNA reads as TGTGCCAGCAGTTTAGGCAGGGGGCTCTACAATGAGCAGTTCTTC. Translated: CASSLGRGLYNEQFF.